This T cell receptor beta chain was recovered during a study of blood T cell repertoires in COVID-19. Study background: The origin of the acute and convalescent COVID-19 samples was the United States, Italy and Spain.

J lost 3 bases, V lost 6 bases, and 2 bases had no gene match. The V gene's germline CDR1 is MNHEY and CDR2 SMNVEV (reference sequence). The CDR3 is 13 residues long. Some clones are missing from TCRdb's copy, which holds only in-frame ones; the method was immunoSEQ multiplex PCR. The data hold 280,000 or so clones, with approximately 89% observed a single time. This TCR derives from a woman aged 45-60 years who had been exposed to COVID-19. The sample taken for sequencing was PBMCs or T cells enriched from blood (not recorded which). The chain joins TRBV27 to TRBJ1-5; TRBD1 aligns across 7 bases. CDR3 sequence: CASRTGNNQPQHF. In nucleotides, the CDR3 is TGTGCCAGCAGGACAGGGAACAATCAGCCCCAGCATTTT.